The present T cell receptor beta chain was sequenced within a study of tumor-infiltrating lymphocytes in primary liver carcinoma (dated by TCRdb to about 2017). Background on the whole study: Surgical resection was performed in China between 2015 and March 2016 on about five patients with histopathologically diagnosed primary liver carcinoma. The five patients, three men and two women aged 30 to 69 years, had hepatocellular carcinoma (four) or combined HCC and intrahepatic cholangiocarcinoma (one). The five patients had tumors staged T1-T3 N0M0, with maximum diameters ranging from roughly 4.2 to 11 cm. Each sample produced roughly 3.65 to 7.13 million productive TCRbeta reads, and read depth showed no significant difference between tissue types. TCRbeta repertoire sequencing, expression microarrays and whole-exome sequencing were combined in the study across five regions of each liver tumor, with adjacent normal tissue and blood also included. A total of some 35 specimens from 5 patients underwent TCRbeta repertoire sequencing, comprising 25 or so tumor regions, 5 adjacent noncancerous liver tissues and 5 peripheral blood samples. Repertoires from technical replicates were highly reproducible, with mean shared-clone rates roughly 0.89 and correlation coefficients above 0.98. What the study reported, not specific to this receptor: With just a few patients in the study, the authors point out that the findings should be validated in a larger study. Repertoire overlap was found to be higher between tumor regions (mean about 36%) than between tumor-adjacent (about 17%) or tumor-blood (approximately 15%) pairs, consistent with antigen-driven expansion. Bulk unsorted samples precluded comparing CD4+ and CD8+ T cell repertoires. Only the TCR beta chain was sequenced, which likely underestimates true repertoire diversity because unpaired alpha chains were not captured. The top 250 clones made up a significantly larger repertoire fraction in tumors than in blood (p = 0.039).

Blood RNA was extracted from unsorted whole blood with TRIzol reagent; germline DNA came from the DNeasy Blood & Tissue kit. At the time of sampling, the patients had chronic HBV infection and had not received any treatment. Before surgery, about 4 milliliters of peripheral blood were collected into K2EDTA tubes. Using a constant-region primer and ProtoScript II reverse transcriptase, TCRbeta-specific cDNA was reverse-transcribed from 400 to 550 ng total RNA. The TCRbeta libraries were prepared through three rounds of nested multiplex PCR following a slightly modified ARM-PCR procedure. Each of the first two PCR rounds ran for approximately 11 cycles and used multiplex TRBV1-TRBV30 forward primers together with a Cbeta reverse primer. A final 25-cycle PCR with Deep VentR polymerase added sample barcodes and Illumina adapters. Before sequencing, amplicons of 200-500 bp were purified from gel using a QIAquick gel extraction kit. TCRbeta amplicons were sequenced on an Illumina HiSeq 2500 with 250-bp paired-end reads. Per the original workflow: Trimmomatic v0.33 was used to quality-trim the reads, and FLASH v1.2.11 was used to merge paired reads so that full CDR3 sequences could be recovered. V, D and J germline segments were assigned to the rearranged TCRbeta sequences using MiGEC v1.2.1b. Clonotype statistics and Shannon-Wiener diversity indices were computed with VDJtools v1.0.0. To reduce sampling bias, subsequent analyses other than the diversity analysis used only the 250 most abundant clonotypes in each sample. TCRdb ran its own pipeline on the public reads, namely fastp trimming at Q25 and MiXCR clone calling, and kept in-frame beta chains. Rows are combined by CDR3 protein, so each entry shows the most common genes and DNA. V and J calls and clone size were set by TCRdb, not the authors. The sample data list approximately 300,000 distinct CDR3 sequences, and approximately 60% of these were observed just once. Approximately 9.4% of the sample comes from the top ten.

On this clonotype itself: No antigen is known for it. Base qualities are missing; no much larger clone stands one base away.

As encoded in the germline V gene, CDR1 is KGHSH while CDR2 is LQKENI. Inclusive of the bounding cysteine and phenylalanine, the CDR3 is 15 residues long. Just CDR3 DNA is preserved here, 45 bases in frame from base 1. Deletion took 3 bases off V and 0 bases off J, with a span of 8 bases between the germline ends. This TCR was recovered from a man aged 40-49 years with primary liver carcinoma and hepatitis B virus infection. The source material was peripheral blood. The chain couples TRBV18 to TRBJ1-4; the D gene cannot be resolved reliably. CDR3 loop: CASSPVQATNEKLFF. The nucleotide sequence is TGTGCCAGCTCACCGGTACAAGCAACTAATGAAAAACTGTTTTTT.